The 26 T cell receptor beta chains in this list originate from one sample, sequenced in a study of blood T cell repertoires in COVID-19. TCRdb's copy holds only in-frame clones and misses some; the assay was immunoSEQ multiplex PCR. Here the sample spans about 250,000 clones, about 82% being singletons. The sample consisted of peripheral blood. The receptors were sampled from a woman aged 80 or over with COVID-19, enrolled during active disease.

The chain combines TRBV19 with TRBJ2-1, with a possible D match to TRBD1 (6 bases). V lost 5 bases and J lost 8, with 13 bases in between. This CDR3 contains 13 residues. CDR1 and CDR2 from the germline V gene are LNHDA and SQIVND (reference sequence). The DNA for the CDR3 is TGTGCCAGTAGTGTCCTCAGGGGAGATGAGCAGTTCTTC. Its protein product is CASSVLRGDEQFF.

This chain links TRBV5-4 with TRBJ2-6; tentative D call: TRBD1 (5 bases). Germline V gene lookup returns CDR1 SGHNT and CDR2 YYREEE (reference sequence). CDR3 length: 15 amino acids. Trimming removed 5 bases at V and 1 base at J, with 10 bases between. The CDR3 nucleotides are TGTGCCAGCAGTAGCCCAGGGTCTGGGGCCAACGTCCTGACTTTC. Translated, it gives CASSSPGSGANVLTF.

The chain uses TRBV7-3 and TRBJ1-1, with D perhaps TRBD1 (6 bases). The CDR3 length is 13 residues. Trimming took 6 bases from V and 0 from J, leaving 8 bases between them. Germline V gene sequence: CDR1 SGHTA, CDR2 FQGTGA. CDR3: CASSTGMNTEAFF. CDR3 DNA sequence: TGTGCCAGCAGTACAGGGATGAACACTGAAGCTTTCTTT.

This clone showed up just a few times. The chain combines TRBV6-5 with TRBJ1-6; no reliable D call. CDR3 length equals 13 residues. Trimming left V 4 bases short and J 7 bases short, with 8 bases between. Germline CDR1 is MNHEY and CDR2 is SVGAGI. DNA for the CDR3: TGTGCCAGCAGTTTCGCAGTGAATTCACCCCTCCACTTT. Translating gives CASSFAVNSPLHF.

The chain combines TRBV5-1 with TRBJ1-6; D is perhaps TRBD1 (6 bases). Trimming stripped 2 bases from V and 7 bases from J, with 13 bases between. The CDR3 has 15 amino acids. From germline, CDR1 is SGHRS and CDR2 YFSETQ. As DNA, the CDR3 is TGCGCCAGCAGCTTAGGGGGTTCTGTCAATTCACCCCTCCACTTT. Protein: CASSLGGSVNSPLHF.

This clone has more than one count but fewer than ten. The chain is built from TRBV20-1 and TRBJ1-1; tentative D call: TRBD1 (5 bases). The CDR3 contains 13 residues. Germline assignment: CDR1 DFQATT and CDR2 SNEGSKA (reference sequence). The V end was cut by 3 bases, the J end by 4 bases, with 12 bases between. For the CDR3, the DNA is TGCAGTGCTAGTCGGGACTCGAGCACTGAAGCTTTCTTT. This translates into CSASRDSSTEAFF.

The gene calls are TRBV4-1 and TRBJ2-1; 8 bases match TRBD1. Per germline, CDR1 MGHRA and CDR2 YSYEKL. V was clipped by 1 base and J by 15 bases; unmatched bases: 14. This CDR3 is built from 15 residues. The CDR3 DNA reads as TGCGCCAGCAGCCAAGGCCTAACATCAGGGGGCGACAGGTTCTTC. Amino acids: CASSQGLTSGGDRFF.

This chain uses TRBV6-2 or TRBV6-3 with TRBJ1-3, with D hard to call. This CDR3 has 14 residues. Germline-derived CDR1 and CDR2 are MNHEY and SVGEGT. The V end was cut by 2 bases, the J end by 0 bases, with 5 bases between. The CDR3 DNA sequence: TGTGCCAGCAGTTACAGCTACTCTGGAAACACCATATATTTT. It specifies CASSYSYSGNTIYF.

The chain is built from TRBV28 and TRBJ1-5; 7 bases are shared with TRBD1. This CDR3 region has 14 residues. CDR1 and CDR2 from the germline V gene are MDHEN and SYDVKM. Trimming cost V 2 bases and J 5 bases; bases outside gene matches: 3. The CDR3 DNA follows: TGTGCCAGCAGTTTAGACAGGGTGGATCAGCCCCAGCATTTT. Amino acids: CASSLDRVDQPQHF.

The CDR3 region is CSVEGTSGVTISTDTQYF. The DNA of the CDR3 is TGCAGCGTTGAAGGAACTAGCGGGGTAACAATTAGTACGGATACGCAGTATTTT. The chain uses TRBV29-1 and TRBJ2-3; 10 bases fit TRBD2. This CDR3 is 18 amino acids long. The germline gives CDR1 SQVTM, CDR2 ANQGSEA. V was clipped by 1 base and J by 6 bases; unmatched bases: 16.

This chain uses TRBV6-6 with TRBJ2-7, with D possibly matching TRBD1 (6 bases). Germline CDR1 reads MNHNY; CDR2 reads SVGAGI (reference sequence). The CDR3 is made up of 14 amino acids. Trimming removed 4 bases at V and 1 base at J, with 11 bases between. DNA of the CDR3: TGTGCCAGCAGTTGGACGACAGGTTCCTACGAGCAGTACGTC. Encoded protein: CASSWTTGSYEQYV.

This chain connects TRBV6-6 to TRBJ1-3; D possibly corresponds to TRBD1 (6 bases). This CDR3 has 16 amino acids. Germline loops: CDR1 MNHNY, CDR2 SVGAGI (reference sequence). The V and J ends lost 2 bases and 4 bases respectively, with 15 bases between them. The CDR3 DNA reads as TGTGCCAGCAGTTACCTGACAGGCTACTACGGAAACACCATATATTTT. Protein: CASSYLTGYYGNTIYF.

The chain links TRBV5-1 to TRBJ1-2, with 9 bases aligning to TRBD1. The CDR3 is 15 amino acids. V was clipped by 4 bases and J by 5 bases; unmatched bases: 9. The germline CDR1 and CDR2 sequences are SGHRS and YFSETQ. The CDR3 DNA is TGCGCCAGCAGCCCCATAACAGGGGGCAAATATGGCTACACCTTC. Translated, it gives CASSPITGGKYGYTF.

The gene calls are TRBV12-3 or TRBV12-4 and TRBJ1-4; D perhaps matches TRBD1 (5 bases). The V and J ends lost 8 bases and 8 bases respectively, with 12 bases between them. CDR3 length equals 12 residues. CDR3 residues: CASRAGGEKLFF. In DNA form, the CDR3 reads TGTGCCAGCCGAGCGGGGGGGGAAAAACTGTTTTTT.

The CDR3 loop is CSVQGQATYNEQFF. CDR3 DNA: TGCAGCGTACAGGGACAGGCCACCTACAATGAGCAGTTCTTC. The chain couples TRBV29-1 to TRBJ2-1; 8 nucleotides align to TRBD1. J gave up 2 bases and V 6 bases, and 6 bases lay outside the gene matches. Germline assignment: CDR1 SQVTM and CDR2 ANQGSEA. This CDR3 has 14 amino acids.

This sequence joins TRBV19 and TRBJ1-5, with a tentative D call TRBD1 (5 bases). The V gene lost 5 bases and the J gene lost 3 bases, with 11 bases spanning the gap. Germline values: CDR1 LNHDA, CDR2 SQIVND (reference sequence). This CDR3 has 14 amino acids. The CDR3 loop reads CASSGASPNQPQHF. CDR3 nucleotide sequence: TGTGCCAGTAGTGGGGCCTCCCCCAATCAGCCCCAGCATTTT.

This clone was recorded only once. The chain recombines TRBV10-3 with TRBJ2-1, with 9 bases identical to TRBD2. V was clipped by 4 bases and J by 8 bases; unmatched bases: 6. The CDR3 spans 14 residues. Germline assignment: CDR1 ENHRY and CDR2 SYGVKD. The CDR3 reads CAISGRLADYEQFF. In DNA, the CDR3 is TGTGCCATCAGTGGGCGACTAGCGGATTATGAGCAGTTCTTC.

This rearrangement joins TRBV7-9 to TRBJ1-5, with D possibly being TRBD1 (6 bases). The CDR3 covers 14 residues. The V end was cut by 5 bases, the J end by 4 bases, with 12 bases between. Germline loops: CDR1 SEHNR, CDR2 FQNEAQ (reference sequence). The CDR3 is CASSPGQPNQPQHF. CDR3 nucleotides: TGTGCCAGCAGCCCTGGACAGCCTAATCAGCCCCAGCATTTT.

The gene calls are TRBV10-3 and TRBJ1-5, with 7 bases lining up with TRBD1. J gave up 5 bases and V 6 bases, and 7 bases lay outside the gene matches. The CDR3 runs 14 residues. Germline V gene data show CDR1 as ENHRY and CDR2 as SYGVKD. CDR3 sequence reads: CAISPGQDHQPQHF. For the CDR3, the DNA is TGTGCCATCAGCCCCGGACAGGATCATCAGCCCCAGCATTTT.

This clone was seen just once. This chain links TRBV7-8 with TRBJ2-1; no firm D call. V was cut by 5 bases and J by 0 bases, with 14 bases left in between. The CDR3 spans 16 residues. From germline, CDR1 is SGHVS and CDR2 FQNEAQ. The CDR3 sequence is CASSPTYASSYNEQFF. CDR3 bases: TGTGCCAGCAGCCCGACTTACGCGAGCTCCTACAATGAGCAGTTCTTC.

The chain combines TRBV6-5 with TRBJ2-7, with D possibly matching TRBD2 (5 bases). Deletions cut 7 bases from V and 3 bases from J, with 13 bases between. Germline loops: CDR1 MNHEY, CDR2 SVGAGI. CDR3 length: 13 amino acids. DNA for the CDR3: TGTGCCAGCACCAGGCGGGTTGGCTACGAGCAGTACTTC. This codes for CASTRRVGYEQYF.

CDR3 sequence reads: CASSGQGSPNEKLFF. The CDR3 nucleotides read TGTGCCAGCAGTGGTCAGGGTTCCCCTAATGAAAAACTGTTTTTT. This chain joins TRBV2 and TRBJ1-4, with D possibly being TRBD1 (5 bases). V was shortened by 4 bases and J by 3 bases, with 12 bases between the two germline ends. The CDR3 covers 15 residues. CDR1 SNHLY and CDR2 FYNNEI come from the germline V gene. Based on the CDR3 plus reference TRBV2 and TRBJ1-4, the full variable domain is EPEVTQTPSHQVTQMGQEVILRCVPISNHLYFYWYRQILGQKVEFLVSFYNNEISEKSEIFDDQFSVERPDGSNFTLKIRSTKLEDSAMYFCASSGQGSPNEKLFFGSGTQLSVL.

This chain uses TRBV5-6 with TRBJ2-5; 7 bases match TRBD1. V dropped 0 bases and J dropped 5; count of bases not matched to a gene: 10. From germline, CDR1 is SGHDT and CDR2 YYEEEE. The CDR3 runs 16 residues. The CDR3 protein is CASSLAGEGGVETQYF. The DNA for the CDR3 is TGTGCCAGCAGCTTGGCCGGGGAAGGGGGCGTTGAGACCCAGTACTTC.

The table lists this clone with a few counts. CDR3 nucleotides: TGTGCCAGCAGTTCAACGACGGGGAACTATGGCTACACCTTC. Amino acid sequence: CASSSTTGNYGYTF. The V call is TRBV6-2 or TRBV6-3, the J call TRBJ1-2; D is uncertain. The CDR3 runs to 14 residues. The V gene lost 4 bases and the J gene lost 2 bases, with 11 bases spanning the gap. Germline lookup yields CDR1 MNHEY and CDR2 SVGEGT.

This chain joins TRBV2 and TRBJ1-2; TRBD1 might be the D (6 bases). The CDR3 loop spans 12 amino acids. V lost 9 bases and J lost 8, with 16 bases in between. The germline gives CDR1 SNHLY, CDR2 FYNNEI. In nucleotides, the CDR3 is TGTGCCAGTGCCTATACCACAGGGGGCTACACCTTC. This gives the protein CASAYTTGGYTF.

This sequence joins TRBV3-1 (or the pseudogene TRBV3-2) and TRBJ1-1; D gene uncertain. The CDR3 contains 15 residues. Trimming pared 0 bases from V and 0 bases from J, leaving 8 bases between. Germline V gene sequence: CDR1 LGHDT, CDR2 YNNKEL (reference sequence). The CDR3 DNA follows: TGTGCCAGCAGCCAAGAAGCCGCGATGAACACTGAAGCTTTCTTT. This encodes CASSQEAAMNTEAFF.